This TCR beta chain derives from a study of CD8+ T cells in alopecia areata. cDNA reverse transcribed from extracted RNA served as the sequencing template. Clones were read by immunoSEQ multiplex PCR, and TCRdb kept only the in-frame ones, dropping some. The sample holds 150,000 to 250,000 clones; about 62% are singletons and the top ten take more than 5.5%. The trim removed 4 bases at V and 9 bases at J, leaving 4 bases unmatched. Germline V gene sequence: CDR1 MGHRA, CDR2 YSYEKL. The CDR3 has 13 residues. Described treatment: oral pan-JAK inhibitor, 5-10 mg twice daily. The sequence came from a human donor with alopecia areata. The rearrangement joins TRBV4-1 to TRBJ1-2; 11 nucleotides line up with TRBD1. The sample was CD4+ T cells sorted from blood, taken at week 24, from a patient treated with tofacitinib. The CDR3 nucleotides are TGCGCCAGCAGCCTCCGGGACAGGGGGAGCTACACCTTC. Translating it yields CASSLRDRGSYTF.